The entry below gives a single TCR beta chain sequence along with its context. The CDR3 contains 14 residues. CDR1 is ENHRY and CDR2 is SYGVKD in the germline V gene. From the 5' RACE reads, TCRdb lists one entry per CDR3 protein and no DNA. The clone table shows about 390,000 distinct CDR3 sequences, with the ten largest holding 9.5% to 12%. The data derive from a study of T cells expressing NK-cell markers. V is TRBV10-3 and J is TRBJ2-1; TCRdb calls TRBD1, which cannot be checked without DNA. The TCR was taken from a woman between 45 and 60 years old in good health. Sequenced: blood T cells: a sorted CD56 or NKG2C T cell subset, CD4+ or CD8+ T cells, or bulk PBMC T cells (not recorded which). This chain's CDR3 is CATRGDRSYNEQFF.